A single sample is the source of the 21 T cell receptor beta chains below, sequenced in a study of T-cell reconstitution after alpha-beta-depleted transplantation in children. Using unique molecular identifiers, the investigators prepared the TCRbeta library. TCRdb processed the PCR reads anew with MiXCR; each CDR3 protein has one entry. The sample includes 280,000 or so distinct CDR3 sequences, roughly 10% of them seen just once. The sample was peripheral blood, taken 180 days after TCRalphabeta/CD19-depleted stem cell transplant. The receptors stem from a male patient between 2 and 10 years old who had a stem cell transplant for chronic granulomatous disease, so the T cells may come from the graft donor.

In its sample, this clonotype was seen many times. The chain has TRBV20-1 and TRBJ1-1; TRBD1 matches 9 bases. V trimming: 0 bases; J trimming: 0 bases; junction bases outside the gene matches: 11. CDR3 length: 18 residues. CDR1 DFQATT and CDR2 SNEGSKA come from the germline V gene (reference sequence). In nucleotides, the CDR3 is TGCAGTGCTAGAGATGGGGACAGGGTTGTTACCATGAACACTGAAGCTTTCTTT. Protein: CSARDGDRVVTMNTEAFF.

This clonotype was recorded many times. This rearrangement joins TRBV10-2 to TRBJ1-1, with D possibly matching TRBD1 (6 bases). Between the trimmed V and J ends, which lost 7 bases and 1 base, there was a span of 10 bases. The CDR3 has 13 residues. CDR1 is WSHSY and CDR2 is SAAADI in the germline V gene. DNA for the CDR3: TGCGCCAGCAAATGGACAGAGAACACTGAAGCTTTCTTT. Its translation: CASKWTENTEAFF.

As for this clonotype: A read error may be the cause here, since a much bigger clone is one base away. The chain carries TRBV29-1 and TRBJ2-2; a weak D match, TRBD2 (6 bases). Germline loops: CDR1 SQVTM, CDR2 ANQGSEA. This CDR3 spans 16 amino acids. The CDR3 here is CSVAPPDSANTGGLFF. DNA for the CDR3: TGCAGCGTTGCACCCCCAGACAGCGCGAACACCGGGGGGCTGTTTTTT.

This clonotype has ten or more counts. V gene TRBV2 combines with J gene TRBJ2-1, with a weak D call TRBD2 (7 bases). Germline lookup yields CDR1 SNHLY and CDR2 FYNNEI. Trimming removed 7 bases from V and 1 base from J, with 17 bases in between. This CDR3 is 16 amino acids long. The CDR3 DNA follows: TGTGCCAGCACCGAGGGGGGGCTAGCGTCCTACAATGAGCAGTTCTTC. Encoded protein: CASTEGGLASYNEQFF.

This clonotype was picked up many times. The chain uses TRBV11-2 and TRBJ2-1, with D perhaps matching TRBD1 (6 bases). Deletions cut 4 bases from V and 3 bases from J, with 10 bases between. This CDR3 has 14 residues. From germline, CDR1 is SGHAT and CDR2 FQNNGV. CDR3 nucleotides: TGTGCCAGCAGCTCGGGACACCTCTACAATGAGCAGTTCTTC. Translating it yields CASSSGHLYNEQFF.

The table lists this clonotype with many counts. The genes are TRBV12-5 and TRBJ2-1; D gene uncertain. There are 15 residues in the CDR3. Germline V gene lookup returns CDR1 LGHNT and CDR2 FRNRAP. V lost 5 bases and J lost 0, with 11 bases in between. This chain's CDR3 is CASGKTANSYNEQFF. CDR3 DNA: TGTGCTAGTGGTAAGACTGCCAACTCCTACAATGAGCAGTTCTTC.

Of note for this clonotype: Just one base apart from a much larger clone, this may be a read error. The V gene is TRBV10-3, the J gene TRBJ2-5; the match to TRBD1 covers 11 bases. Germline assignment: CDR1 ENHRY and CDR2 SYGVKD. The CDR3 has 15 residues. The CDR3 nucleotides read TGTGCCATCAGTGAGCACGGGACAGGGGGGGAGACCCACTACTTC. Its translation is CAISEHGTGGETHYF.

The V and J genes are TRBV9 and TRBJ2-7; TRBD2 aligns across 7 bases. Germline assignment: CDR1 SGDLS and CDR2 YYNGEE. With 0 bases clipped from V and 7 bases from J, the junction kept 7 bases outside the gene matches. The CDR3 is made up of 14 amino acids. CDR3 residues: CASSVGLGGVEQYF. CDR3 nucleotides: TGTGCCAGCAGCGTAGGCCTGGGAGGGGTTGAGCAGTACTTC.

This clonotype was seen repeatedly, ten times or more. This chain links TRBV18 with TRBJ2-5; D call uncertain. This CDR3 comprises 11 residues. Deletions cut 1 base from V and 5 bases from J, with 2 bases between. Germline loops: CDR1 KGHSH, CDR2 LQKENI. CDR3 amino acids: CASSPQETQYF. As DNA, the CDR3 is TGTGCCAGCTCACCACAGGAGACCCAGTACTTC. The full variable domain, in which reference TRBV18 and TRBJ2-5 provide the parts outside the CDR3, is NAGVMQNPRHLVRRRGQEARLRCSPMKGHSHVYWYRQLPEEGLKFMVYLQKENIIDESGMPKERFSAEFPKEGPSILRIQQVVRGDSAAYFCASSPQETQYFGPGTRLLVL.

This clonotype was detected many times. The chain recombines TRBV12-3 or TRBV12-4 with TRBJ2-7, with 10 bases identical to TRBD1. Germline trimming cut 6 bases from V and 3 bases from J; bases unmatched to any gene: 5. This CDR3 region has 14 residues. The CDR3, as DNA: TGTGCCAGCAGCCTGGGACAGGGGTTCTACGAGCAGTACTTC. Residues: CASSLGQGFYEQYF.

This clonotype was observed many times. V usage is TRBV6-1 and J usage is TRBJ2-3, with TRBD2 as a possible D gene (5 bases). The CDR3 is 15 residues long. Germline values: CDR1 MNHNS, CDR2 SASEGT. Trimming removed 6 bases from V and 0 bases from J, with 13 bases in between. CDR3 region: CASRRRTGSTDTQYF. Here the CDR3 DNA reads TGTGCCAGCAGAAGACGGACTGGTAGCACAGATACGCAGTATTTT.

This clonotype occurred many times. The chain carries TRBV7-8 and TRBJ2-7, with D unresolved. CDR1 is SGHVS, CDR2 FQNEAQ, per germline. The CDR3 is made up of 14 amino acids. Trimming took off 5 bases at V and 3 bases at J, with 14 bases between the two ends. CDR3 loop: CASSASPRCYEQYF. CDR3 DNA: TGTGCCAGCAGCGCCAGTCCACGGTGCTACGAGCAGTACTTC.

This clonotype has a count of ten or more. The chain employs TRBV7-2 and TRBJ2-1, with 11 nucleotides matching TRBD2. Germline CDR1 reads SGHTA; CDR2 reads FQGNSA. The CDR3 spans 16 residues. With 3 bases clipped from V and 4 bases from J, the junction kept 5 bases outside the gene matches. CDR3 in DNA: TGTGCCAGCAGCTTTCAACTAGCGGGGGCATACAATGAGCAGTTCTTC. Its translation is CASSFQLAGAYNEQFF.

This clonotype was recorded many times. The CDR3 bases are TGTGCCAGCAGCTCGGGTTCGGCTGAAGCTTTCTTT. Residues: CASSSGSAEAFF. V and J are TRBV5-6 and TRBJ1-1; no firm D call. V was shortened by 3 bases and J by 6 bases, with 9 bases between the two germline ends. Germline lookup yields CDR1 SGHDT and CDR2 YYEEEE. The CDR3 loop spans 12 amino acids.

This clonotype was counted many times. The chain is built from TRBV12-3 or TRBV12-4 and TRBJ2-5; TRBD1 matches at 8 bases. This CDR3 contains 15 residues. V lost 5 bases and J lost 1; bases outside the gene matches: 6. CDR3: CASSISGTGQETQYF. Here the CDR3 DNA reads TGTGCCAGCAGTATTTCCGGGACAGGCCAAGAGACCCAGTACTTC.

Ten or more counts support this clonotype. This chain links TRBV4-3 with TRBJ2-3, with TRBD2 matching 9 bases. CDR3 length: 17 amino acids. Germline V gives CDR1 LGHNA, CDR2 YSLEER. The V segment lost 5 bases and the J segment 4 bases; nucleotides outside the gene matches: 13. CDR3 residues: CASSGILGGGAPDTQYF. CDR3 nucleotides: TGCGCCAGCAGCGGTATCCTTGGCGGGGGGGCCCCAGATACGCAGTATTTT.

This clonotype was seen at least ten times. The V and J genes are TRBV18 and TRBJ2-3; D call uncertain. Trimming pared 1 base from V and 3 bases from J, leaving 11 bases between. This CDR3 is built from 15 residues. CDR1 is KGHSH, CDR2 LQKENI, per germline. The CDR3 nucleotides are TGTGCCAGCTCACCACTGATTCTGTGGACAGATACGCAGTATTTT. Translated, it gives CASSPLILWTDTQYF.

In this sample, this clonotype turned up many times. The chain links TRBV20-1 to TRBJ2-7; 8 nucleotides match TRBD1. Germline lookup yields CDR1 DFQATT and CDR2 SNEGSKA (reference sequence). J lost 6 bases, V lost 4 bases, and 14 bases had no gene match. The CDR3 has 15 amino acids. The CDR3 sequence: CSANRRTGGVGEQYF. The CDR3 region has the DNA TGCAGTGCTAACCGACGAACAGGGGGTGTAGGCGAGCAGTACTTC.

This clonotype was recorded at least ten times. The chain combines TRBV20-1 with TRBJ2-1, with a possible D match to TRBD2 (6 bases). Trimming cost V 6 bases and J 1 base, with 19 bases left between them. This CDR3 comprises 16 residues. Germline CDR1 DFQATT, CDR2 SNEGSKA (reference sequence). The DNA for the CDR3 is TGCAGTGCCACAGTTATGGGACTGTGGTCCTACAATGAGCAGTTCTTC. Its protein is CSATVMGLWSYNEQFF.

Regarding this clonotype: A much larger clone lies a single base off, so this may be a read error. The chain links TRBV11-2 to TRBJ2-7, with no clear D. The CDR3 has 13 amino acids. V gave up 2 bases and J gave up 4 bases, with 9 bases separating them. Germline V gene lookup returns CDR1 SGHAT and CDR2 FQNNGV. This chain's CDR3 is CASSLYERYEQYF. The DNA for the CDR3 is TGTGCCAGCAGCTTATACGAAAGGTACGAGCAGTACTTC.

A single count supports this clonotype. This may stem from a read error, because a much larger clone lies one nucleotide away. This chain links TRBV20-1 with TRBJ1-1, with TRBD1 as a possible D gene (5 bases). The CDR3 is 12 amino acids. CDR1 DFQATT and CDR2 SNEGSKA come from the germline V gene (reference sequence). The CDR3 spells CCARLGGTEAFF. The CDR3 DNA is TGCTGTGCTAGGTTGGGGGGCACTGAAGCTTTCTTT.